Each of the 32 T cell receptor beta chains below was sequenced from the same sample in a study of blood T cells in healthy people across ages. A second PCR, run for about 6 to 11 cycles, used a sample-barcoded 5' primer plus a J-beta primer mix. TCRdb re-analysed the 5' RACE reads in MiXCR, keeping a single row per CDR3 protein. This sample has 600,000 to 650,000 distinct CDR3 sequences, with 58% found just once. Input material: blood. These receptors all stem from a man between 60 and 70 years old in good health.

This chain connects TRBV5-1 to TRBJ1-2; D remains unclear. The CDR3 is 13 residues long. Germline-derived CDR1 and CDR2 are SGHRS and YFSETQ. V was shortened by 1 base and J by 6 bases, with 10 bases between the two germline ends. The CDR3 nucleotides are TGCGCCAGCAGCTTGTCGGTATGGGATGGCTACACCTTC. Translated, it gives CASSLSVWDGYTF.

This clonotype showed up just a few times. This sequence joins TRBV20-1 and TRBJ1-4; D might be TRBD1 (5 bases). This CDR3 region has 14 residues. V was trimmed by 1 base and J by 6 bases, leaving 12 bases between them. Per germline, CDR1 DFQATT and CDR2 SNEGSKA (reference sequence). The CDR3 sequence is CSARGTGWDEKLFF. The CDR3 nucleotides are TGCAGTGCTAGAGGCACAGGTTGGGATGAAAAACTGTTTTTT.

V is TRBV2 and J is TRBJ2-5; 14 nucleotides align to TRBD2. CDR3 length equals 15 residues. Per germline, CDR1 SNHLY and CDR2 FYNNEI. V dropped 4 bases and J dropped 11; count of bases not matched to a gene: 9. As DNA, the CDR3 is TGTGCCAGCAGTGGACTAGCGGGGGGGTATAATGAGCAGTACTTC. It is translated as CASSGLAGGYNEQYF.

In its sample, this clonotype was seen a few times. The chain links TRBV7-2 to TRBJ2-1; D uncertain. Germline V gene lookup returns CDR1 SGHTA and CDR2 FQGNSA. The CDR3 is 13 amino acids. V was trimmed by 2 bases and J by 5 bases, leaving 7 bases between them. This CDR3 reads CASSLIKDNEQFF. CDR3 bases: TGTGCCAGCAGCTTAATAAAGGACAATGAGCAGTTCTTC. The whole variable domain, filled in from reference TRBV7-2 and TRBJ2-1, reads GAGVSQSPSNKVTEKGKDVELRCDPISGHTALYWYRQSLGQGLEFLIYFQGNSAPDKSGLPSDRFSAERTGGSVSTLTIQRTQQEDSAVYLCASSLIKDNEQFFGPGTRLTVL.

Regarding this clonotype: Possible read error: a much larger clone is one base away. This chain connects TRBV20-1 to TRBJ1-1, with 7 bases that match TRBD1. From germline, CDR1 is DFQATT and CDR2 SNEGSKA (reference sequence). CDR3 length equals 14 residues. The CDR3, as DNA: TGCAGTGCTAGAACTATGACAGGGAACACTGAACCTTTCTTT. Protein product: CSARTMTGNTEPFF.

The CDR3 nucleotides are TGTGCCAGCAGTGATATATCGTTCCACTTT. Amino acids: CASSDISFHF. The J gene is TRBJ1-6, the V gene TRBV6-1, with unresolved D. This CDR3 has 10 amino acids. Germline lookup yields CDR1 MNHNS and CDR2 SASEGT. Deletions cut 3 bases from V and 17 bases from J, with 8 bases between.

The rearrangement links TRBV24-1 to TRBJ2-5; 9 nucleotides agree with TRBD2. Per germline, CDR1 KGHDR and CDR2 SFDVKD. Losses at the gene ends were 3 bases for V and 5 bases for J; bases not matched to a gene: 6. CDR3 length: 15 residues. The CDR3 bases are TGTGCCACCAGTGATACAGCGGGGGGCATGGAGACCCAGTACTTC. Its translation is CATSDTAGGMETQYF.

This chain uses TRBV3-1 with TRBJ1-1; 12 bases are shared with TRBD1. Germline V gives CDR1 LGHDT, CDR2 YNNKEL (reference sequence). CDR3 size: 14 residues. Trimming cost V 3 bases and J 5 bases; bases outside gene matches: 1. CDR3 in DNA: TGTGCCAGCAGCCAGGGACAGGGGGCAACTGAAGCTTTCTTT. Amino acid sequence: CASSQGQGATEAFF.

This rearrangement joins TRBV20-1 to TRBJ2-5; the D call may be TRBD1 or TRBD2 (6 bases each). The CDR3 has 13 amino acids. Germline values: CDR1 DFQATT, CDR2 SNEGSKA (reference sequence). V was shortened by 0 bases and J by 5 bases, with 10 bases between the two germline ends. Here the CDR3 DNA reads TGCAGTGCTAGAGATCTAGGGGGGGAGACCCAGTACTTC. It codes for CSARDLGGETQYF.

This clonotype showed up just a few times. This chain uses TRBV7-2 with TRBJ1-4; unclear D gene. Per the germline V gene, CDR1 is SGHTA and CDR2 is FQGNSA. The germline V and J ends were trimmed by 5 bases and 8 bases, with 12 bases remaining between them. This CDR3 has 13 amino acids. Here the CDR3 DNA reads TGTGCCAGCAGCCCCCTAGAAGGGGAAAAACTGTTTTTT. Translating gives CASSPLEGEKLFF.

This chain joins TRBV20-1 and TRBJ2-1; tentative D call: TRBD1 (5 bases). CDR1 is DFQATT and CDR2 is SNEGSKA in the germline V gene (reference sequence). The CDR3 consists of 14 residues. Trimming pared 1 base from V and 6 bases from J, leaving 13 bases between. The CDR3 here is CSARVSRALNEQFF. The CDR3 bases are TGCAGTGCTAGAGTGTCCAGGGCACTCAATGAGCAGTTCTTC.

The rearrangement joins TRBV10-3 to TRBJ2-3, with D unclear. This CDR3 is built from 13 residues. Germline V CDR1 and CDR2: ENHRY, SYGVKD. Trimming stripped 4 bases from V and 6 bases from J, with 11 bases between. The CDR3 region is CAISASIGDTQYF. Here the CDR3 DNA reads TGTGCCATCAGTGCGTCGATTGGGGATACGCAGTATTTT.

The chain links TRBV18 to TRBJ2-7; no clear D. This CDR3 region has 14 residues. Trimming removed 6 bases from V and 6 bases from J, with 18 bases in between. Germline V lookup: CDR1 KGHSH, CDR2 LQKENI. The CDR3 DNA reads TGTGCCAGCTCCGCAGGTCAAGCTCCTACCGAGCAGTACTTC. This sequence encodes CASSAGQAPTEQYF.

This clonotype was detected only a few times. This rearrangement joins TRBV6-1 to TRBJ2-2; no clear D. Germline CDR1 and CDR2: MNHNS and SASEGT. The CDR3 spans 14 residues. V was shortened by 10 bases and J by 2 bases, with 14 bases between the two germline ends. CDR3 sequence reads: CATNVLTNTGELFF. Here the CDR3 DNA reads TGTGCCACCAACGTCCTAACTAACACCGGGGAGCTGTTTTTT.

This clonotype was detected a few times. The rearrangement links TRBV7-2 to TRBJ2-7; 11 positions agree with TRBD2. The CDR3 loop spans 15 amino acids. CDR1 SGHTA and CDR2 FQGNSA come from the germline V gene. Trimming at V came to 6 bases and at J to 2 bases, leaving 6 bases not matched to a gene. In DNA form, the CDR3 reads TGTGCCAGCAGACCACGACTAGCGGGGACCTACGAGCAGTACTTC. Protein product: CASRPRLAGTYEQYF.

This chain joins TRBV6-4 and TRBJ2-5, with TRBD1 matching over 11 bases. The CDR3 contains 16 residues. Germline CDR1 reads MRHNA; CDR2 reads SNTAGT. V dropped 4 bases and J dropped 4; count of bases not matched to a gene: 8. The CDR3 nucleotides read TGTGCCAGCAGTGGAGCCGGGACAGGGGGAGGAGAGACCCAGTACTTC. This sequence encodes CASSGAGTGGGETQYF.

The CDR3 sequence is CASSLQSGGSSYEQYF. The CDR3 nucleotides read TGTGCCAGCAGTCTCCAGAGCGGGGGCAGCTCCTACGAGCAGTACTTC. J is TRBJ2-7 and V is TRBV27, with TRBD2 matching over 8 bases. The CDR3 contains 16 residues. V trimming: 5 bases; J trimming: 0 bases; junction bases outside the gene matches: 9. The germline CDR1 and CDR2 sequences are MNHEY and SMNVEV (reference sequence).

The CDR3 nucleotides are TGCAGTGCTAGAGATTTCGGGGCCCGATACAATGAGCAGTTCTTC. Its translation: CSARDFGARYNEQFF. The chain uses TRBV20-1 and TRBJ2-1; either TRBD1 or TRBD2 may supply D (5 bases each). The CDR3 has 15 residues. V lost 0 bases, J lost 4 bases, and 13 bases lay in between. Germline loops: CDR1 DFQATT, CDR2 SNEGSKA (reference sequence).

This clonotype has only a few counts. V usage is TRBV20-1 and J usage is TRBJ2-3; 8 positions match TRBD1. V shed 4 bases and J 5 bases; nucleotides not matched to a gene: 8. Germline values: CDR1 DFQATT, CDR2 SNEGSKA (reference sequence). The CDR3 covers 14 residues. The CDR3, as DNA: TGCAGTGCTATTAGTGGACAGGGCGGAGATACGCAGTATTTT. Translated, it gives CSAISGQGGDTQYF.

V and J are TRBV20-1 and TRBJ2-3; tentative D call: TRBD2 (6 bases). V was shortened by 7 bases and J by 3 bases, with 23 bases between the two germline ends. The germline V gene encodes CDR1 DFQATT and CDR2 SNEGSKA (reference sequence). The CDR3 is 16 residues long. CDR3 DNA: TGCAGTGTCCCAAATGCCCTAGCGTCGGGAACAGATACGCAGTATTTT. Translating it yields CSVPNALASGTDTQYF.

This rearrangement joins TRBV20-1 to TRBJ2-7; TRBD2 agrees at 9 bases. The CDR3 contains 15 residues. V shed 6 bases and J 5 bases; nucleotides not matched to a gene: 14. The V gene's germline CDR1 is DFQATT and CDR2 SNEGSKA (reference sequence). In DNA form, the CDR3 reads TGCAGTGCAACTAGAAGGGCGGGGGGGCTTGACGAGCAGTACTTC. This gives the protein CSATRRAGGLDEQYF.

The rearrangement links TRBV4-3 to TRBJ2-5, with TRBD1 identical over 8 bases. The DNA end favors TRBJ2-7, so the J call may be wrong. This CDR3 region has 15 residues. The germline V gene has CDR1 LGHNA and CDR2 YSLEER. Here the CDR3 DNA reads TGCGCCAGCAGCCAAGTCGGCAGGGGGCTCAACGAGCAGTACTTC. This codes for CASSQVGRGLNEQYF.

This chain uses TRBV6-1 with TRBJ2-4; 9 bases map to TRBD1. The V segment lost 5 bases and the J segment 7 bases; nucleotides outside the gene matches: 9. The CDR3 covers 15 residues. Germline V gene data show CDR1 as MNHNS and CDR2 as SASEGT. The CDR3 spells CASSPRDRDWNIQYF. The CDR3 DNA reads TGTGCCAGCAGTCCCCGGGACAGGGATTGGAACATTCAGTACTTC.

This clonotype showed up just a few times. The V and J genes are TRBV4-2 and TRBJ2-1, with 7 bases aligning to TRBD2. V was pared by 5 bases and J by 8 bases, with 6 bases of the junction left unmatched. The CDR3 extends over 13 amino acids. CDR1 and CDR2 from the germline V gene are LGHNA and YNFKEQ. CDR3 protein: CASSSGAPDEQFF. CDR3 nucleotide sequence: TGTGCCAGCAGCAGCGGGGCACCCGATGAGCAGTTCTTC.

This chain connects TRBV7-2 to TRBJ2-5; 7 bases agree with TRBD2. The better agreement between TRBJ2-7 and the DNA end casts doubt on the J call. Germline CDR1 and CDR2: SGHTA and FQGNSA. The length of the CDR3 is 16 residues. The CDR3 coding sequence is TGTGCCAGCAGCTTAGGTTTACGGGCGGGGGTCTACGAGCAGTACTTC. Protein product: CASSLGLRAGVYEQYF.

This CDR3 is CASSTAGPPYNEQFF. The CDR3 DNA reads TGTGCCAGCAGCACTGCGGGACCACCCTACAATGAGCAGTTCTTC. V is TRBV11-2 and J is TRBJ2-1; a possible D gene is TRBD2 (6 bases). Looked up from germline, CDR1 is SGHAT and CDR2 is FQNNGV. Trimming cost V 5 bases and J 2 bases, with 13 bases left between them. This CDR3 has 15 residues.

The genes are TRBV20-1 and TRBJ2-1; D is uncertain. The germline V gene encodes CDR1 DFQATT and CDR2 SNEGSKA (reference sequence). The CDR3 runs 11 residues. The CDR3 nucleotides are TGCAGCGGGCTAGGTGGCAATGAGCAGTTCTTC. Its translation is CSGLGGNEQFF.

The chain links TRBV7-2 to TRBJ2-5; 9 bases agree with TRBD2. Germline lookup yields CDR1 SGHTA and CDR2 FQGNSA. The CDR3 contains 15 residues. V gave up 2 bases and J gave up 3 bases; unmatched junction bases: 4. The CDR3, as DNA: TGTGCCAGCAGCTTAATGGCTAGCGGGGAAGAGACCCAGTACTTC. Translating it yields CASSLMASGEETQYF.

The V and J genes are TRBV7-9 and TRBJ1-2, with D possibly TRBD1 on 6 matching bases. Germline assignment: CDR1 SEHNR and CDR2 FQNEAQ (reference sequence). V was shortened by 3 bases and J by 4 bases, with 9 bases between the two germline ends. The CDR3 spans 13 residues. For the CDR3, the DNA is TGTGCCAGCAGCTTGGGCAGGGGCTATGGCTACACCTTC. Translation: CASSLGRGYGYTF.

This clonotype has more than one count but fewer than ten. The rearrangement joins TRBV27 to TRBJ2-5, with a possible D match to TRBD1 (5 bases). The J call may be faulty, since TRBJ2-7 better matches the DNA end. The CDR3 has 13 residues. Germline lookup yields CDR1 MNHEY and CDR2 SMNVEV (reference sequence). The DNA of the CDR3 is TGTGCCAGCAGACAGGCAAACTACAACGAGCAGTACTTC. It is translated as CASRQANYNEQYF.

The rearrangement uses TRBV3-1 and TRBJ1-4; 11 bases fit TRBD1. With V trimmed by 4 bases and J by 3 bases, 16 bases remained unmatched. This CDR3 comprises 20 residues. Germline V gene sequence: CDR1 LGHDT, CDR2 YNNKEL (reference sequence). The CDR3 region is CASSPNLYRGQGASNEKLFF. CDR3 in DNA: TGTGCCAGCAGCCCAAACCTTTACCGAGGACAGGGGGCCTCTAATGAAAAACTGTTTTTT.

The chain joins TRBV7-2 to TRBJ2-3; a possible D gene is TRBD2 (5 bases). This CDR3 comprises 14 residues. The V and J ends lost 7 bases and 2 bases respectively, with 13 bases between them. CDR1 and CDR2 (germline): SGHTA, FQGNSA. CDR3 amino acids: CASTLLATTDTQYF. In DNA, the CDR3 is TGTGCCAGCACCCTGCTAGCTACCACAGATACGCAGTATTTT. Based on the CDR3 plus reference TRBV7-2 and TRBJ2-3, the full variable domain is GAGVSQSPSNKVTEKGKDVELRCDPISGHTALYWYRQSLGQGLEFLIYFQGNSAPDKSGLPSDRFSAERTGGSVSTLTIQRTQQEDSAVYLCASTLLATTDTQYFGPGTRLTVL.